These 11 T cell receptor beta chains came from one sample sequenced in a study of T cell changes during pregnancy in multiple sclerosis. The assay was immunoSEQ multiplex PCR, and TCRdb's table has in-frame clones only and misses some. Among about 68,000 clones listed, 91% were seen once. Sequencing used peripheral blood, obtained in the first trimester of pregnancy. Source of these receptors: a female donor with multiple sclerosis, enrolled in a pregnancy study.

The gene calls are TRBV6-1 and TRBJ2-3, with 9 bases identical to TRBD2. With V trimmed by 4 bases and J by 2 bases, 7 bases remained unmatched. The CDR3 extends over 16 amino acids. The germline CDR1 and CDR2 sequences are MNHNS and SASEGT. The CDR3 coding sequence is TGTGCCAGCAGTGTAATTAGCGGGGGATCCACAGATACGCAGTATTTT. Amino acids: CASSVISGGSTDTQYF.

This chain joins TRBV5-1 and TRBJ2-7; no clear D. The germline V gene encodes CDR1 SGHRS and CDR2 YFSETQ. The CDR3 has 13 residues. V lost 4 bases, J lost 2 bases, and 10 bases lay in between. Here the CDR3 reads CASSPAEAYEQYF. CDR3 bases: TGCGCCAGCAGCCCGGCCGAGGCCTACGAGCAGTACTTC.

The chain uses TRBV28 and TRBJ1-4, with unresolved D. Germline V lookup: CDR1 MDHEN, CDR2 SYDVKM. This CDR3 has 13 residues. V lost 4 bases and J lost 8, with 11 bases in between. CDR3 region: CASSWPGGEKLFF. As DNA, the CDR3 is TGTGCCAGCAGTTGGCCGGGCGGGGAAAAACTGTTTTTT.

This sequence joins TRBV7-2 and TRBJ2-3; the D gene is possibly TRBD1 (6 bases). Trimming stripped 4 bases from V and 3 bases from J, with 14 bases between. The length of the CDR3 is 15 residues. The germline CDR1 and CDR2 sequences are SGHTA and FQGNSA. CDR3 DNA: TGTGCCAGCAGCTCCAGACAGGTTCCTACAGATACGCAGTATTTT. Translation gives CASSSRQVPTDTQYF.

The CDR3 is CASSPGLAGGLVDTQYF. Here the CDR3 DNA reads TGTGCCAGCAGCCCGGGACTAGCGGGGGGGCTTGTAGATACGCAGTATTTT. V usage is TRBV11-2 and J usage is TRBJ2-3, with 16 positions matching TRBD2. Germline lookup yields CDR1 SGHAT and CDR2 FQNNGV. CDR3 length: 17 amino acids. With V trimmed by 5 bases and J by 5 bases, 7 bases remained unmatched.

The chain links TRBV6-1 to TRBJ1-1; 8 bases fit TRBD1. Unmatched junction bases numbered 3, after V lost 6 bases and J lost 3 bases. CDR3 length equals 13 residues. In germline, CDR1 is MNHNS, CDR2 SASEGT. The CDR3 sequence is CASSQTGDTEAFF. The CDR3 region has the DNA TGTGCCAGCAGCCAGACAGGGGACACTGAAGCTTTCTTT.

This chain links TRBV29-1 with TRBJ1-2; no clear D. The V gene's germline CDR1 is SQVTM and CDR2 ANQGSEA. The CDR3 has 12 amino acids. V lost 4 bases and J 6 bases, leaving 12 bases between the germline ends. The CDR3 region has the DNA TGCAGCGTTGGGAGCAGTTATGATGGCTACACCTTC. This encodes CSVGSSYDGYTF.

The genes are TRBV20-1 and TRBJ2-7; D uncertain. Germline V gene sequence: CDR1 DFQATT, CDR2 SNEGSKA (reference sequence). There are 11 residues in the CDR3. V lost 3 bases, J lost 4 bases, and 7 bases lay in between. The CDR3 sequence: CSASRTYEQYF. The CDR3 coding sequence is TGCAGTGCTAGTCGAACTTACGAGCAGTACTTC.

The V call is TRBV28, the J call TRBJ2-3; 9 bases align to TRBD2. Trimming took 6 bases from V and 1 from J; bases not matched to a gene: 8. Germline values: CDR1 MDHEN, CDR2 SYDVKM. This CDR3 comprises 16 residues. CDR3 amino acids: CASSPLAGAGTDTQYF. CDR3 DNA sequence: TGTGCCAGCAGCCCGTTAGCGGGAGCGGGCACAGATACGCAGTATTTT.

V and J are TRBV11-2 and TRBJ2-7; 7 bases are shared with TRBD2. V shed 1 base, J shed 5 bases, and the junction held 5 bases outside the gene matches. This CDR3 has 14 amino acids. Germline loops: CDR1 SGHAT, CDR2 FQNNGV. DNA of the CDR3: TGTGCCAGCAGCTTAGTGAGCGGGATCAACGAGCAGTACTTC. Protein: CASSLVSGINEQYF.

In DNA form, the CDR3 reads TGTGCCAGCAGCTTGGGAGGAGATGGCTACACCTTC. Translation: CASSLGGDGYTF. V is TRBV5-4 and J is TRBJ1-2; no reliable D call. The V gene lost 0 bases and the J gene lost 6 bases, with 6 bases spanning the gap. There are 12 residues in the CDR3. Germline V gene lookup returns CDR1 SGHNT and CDR2 YYREEE (reference sequence). The full variable domain, its missing parts supplied by reference TRBV5-4 and TRBJ1-2, is ETGVTQSPTHLIKTRGQQVTLRCSSQSGHNTVSWYQQALGQGPQFIFQYYREEENGRGNFPPRFSGLQFPNYSSELNVNALELDDSALYLCASSLGGDGYTFGSGTRLTVV.